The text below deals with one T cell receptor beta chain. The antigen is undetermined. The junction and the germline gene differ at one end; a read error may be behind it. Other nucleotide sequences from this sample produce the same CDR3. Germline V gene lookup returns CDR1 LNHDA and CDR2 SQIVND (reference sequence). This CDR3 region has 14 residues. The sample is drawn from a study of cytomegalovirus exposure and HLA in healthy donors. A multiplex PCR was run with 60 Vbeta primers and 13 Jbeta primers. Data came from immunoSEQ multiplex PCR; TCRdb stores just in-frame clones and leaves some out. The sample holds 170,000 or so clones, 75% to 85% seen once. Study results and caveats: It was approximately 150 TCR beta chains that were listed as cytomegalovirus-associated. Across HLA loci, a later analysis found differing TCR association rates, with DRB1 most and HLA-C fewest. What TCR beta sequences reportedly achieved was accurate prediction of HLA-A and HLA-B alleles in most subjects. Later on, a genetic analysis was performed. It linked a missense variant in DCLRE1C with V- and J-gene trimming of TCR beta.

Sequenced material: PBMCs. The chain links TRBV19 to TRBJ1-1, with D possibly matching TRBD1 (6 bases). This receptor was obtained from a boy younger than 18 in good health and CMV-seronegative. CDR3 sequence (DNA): TGTGCCAGTAGGGAGCGGGACAAGAACACTGAGGCTTTCTTT. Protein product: CASRERDKNTEAFF.